This entry lists 28 T cell receptor beta chains sequenced from one sample in a study of early T cells in non-severe SARS-CoV-2 infection. One entry per CDR3 protein results from TCRdb running MiXCR on the 5' RACE reads. The sample consists of about 100,000 distinct CDR3 sequences, roughly 14% of them appearing once. The sequencing sample was made of whole blood. The receptors derive from an adult who was a healthcare worker with PCR-confirmed SARS-CoV-2 infection or an uninfected control (not recorded which).

This clonotype was picked up many times. The chain uses TRBV19 and TRBJ2-1; no reliable D call. The CDR3 spans 14 residues. Germline V gene lookup returns CDR1 LNHDA and CDR2 SQIVND (reference sequence). Between the trimmed V and J ends, which lost 4 bases and 0 bases, there was a span of 7 bases. The CDR3 loop is CASSRYTSYNEQFF. CDR3 nucleotide sequence: TGTGCCAGTAGTAGGTACACCTCCTACAATGAGCAGTTCTTC.

The rearrangement joins TRBV4-3 to TRBJ1-1; D possibly corresponds to TRBD1 (6 bases). Germline V gene data show CDR1 as LGHNA and CDR2 as YSLEER. The CDR3 spans 17 residues. V shed 0 bases and J shed 1 base, with 15 bases lying between them. The CDR3 region is CASSQEARTVRNTEAFF. In DNA form, the CDR3 reads TGCGCCAGCAGCCAAGAGGCAAGGACAGTAAGGAACACTGAAGCTTTCTTT.

Of note for this clonotype: A much larger clone differs from this one at a single base, so this may be a read error. The genes are TRBV18 and TRBJ2-5, with TRBD2 identical over 10 bases. In germline, CDR1 is KGHSH, CDR2 LQKENI. V lost 3 bases, J lost 1 base, and 14 bases stayed unmatched. This CDR3 region has 19 residues. Written as DNA, the CDR3 is TGTGCCAGCTCACCTGAGAGGACTAGCGGCTCTTGGTGCCAAGAGACCCAGTACTTC. It translates to CASSPERTSGSWCQETQYF.

There are many counts of this clonotype. CDR3 region: CASSNTGPIDEQYF. The CDR3 DNA reads as TGTGCCAGCAGCAACACAGGTCCTATCGACGAGCAGTACTTC. This chain uses TRBV6-2 or TRBV6-3 with TRBJ2-7; a weak D match, TRBD1 (5 bases). CDR1 and CDR2 (germline): MNHEY, SVGEGT. There are 14 residues in the CDR3. V was pared by 6 bases and J by 5 bases, with 17 bases between.

The chain carries TRBV5-6 and TRBJ1-2; D might be TRBD1 (5 bases). Germline V CDR1 and CDR2: SGHDT, YYEEEE. Trimming pared 2 bases from V and 2 bases from J, leaving 7 bases between. The CDR3 is 13 residues long. CDR3 sequence reads: CASSFEGNYGYTF. The CDR3 bases are TGTGCCAGCAGCTTTGAGGGGAACTATGGCTACACCTTC.

This clonotype was seen many times. This sequence joins TRBV7-9 and TRBJ1-1; D not certain. Germline CDR1 SEHNR, CDR2 FQNEAQ (reference sequence). This CDR3 comprises 11 residues. Trimming removed 4 bases from V and 1 base from J, with 1 base in between. CDR3 DNA sequence: TGTGCCAGCAGCTCGAACACTGAAGCTTTCTTT. Translation: CASSSNTEAFF.

J is TRBJ2-5 and V is TRBV7-9; 7 nucleotides agree with TRBD1. The CDR3 spans 16 residues. Germline CDR1 SEHNR, CDR2 FQNEAQ (reference sequence). With V trimmed by 5 bases and J by 0 bases, 9 bases remained unmatched. This chain's CDR3 is CASSLIQDRDQETQYF. CDR3 DNA sequence: TGTGCCAGCAGCCTAATTCAAGACAGGGACCAAGAGACCCAGTACTTC.

This clonotype was seen a handful of times. The chain has TRBV12-3 or TRBV12-4 and TRBJ2-7; D remains unclear. V lost 2 bases and J 2 bases, leaving 10 bases between the germline ends. The CDR3 sequence is 14 residues long. CDR3 bases: TGTGCCAGCAGTTTATATGTGGGCACCTACGAGCAGTACTTC. Encoded protein: CASSLYVGTYEQYF.

This clonotype was found many times. The chain is built from TRBV3-1 and TRBJ2-3; the D gene is possibly TRBD2 (5 bases). The germline CDR1 and CDR2 sequences are LGHDT and YNNKEL (reference sequence). V lost 6 bases and J 4 bases, leaving 8 bases between the germline ends. The CDR3 spans 12 residues. The CDR3 sequence is CASSPGADTQYF. CDR3 nucleotides: TGTGCCAGCAGTCCCGGGGCAGATACGCAGTATTTT.

J is TRBJ2-1 and V is TRBV20-1; 11 bases line up with TRBD2. V was clipped by 5 bases and J by 8 bases; unmatched bases: 11. Germline-derived CDR1 and CDR2 are DFQATT and SNEGSKA (reference sequence). This CDR3 region has 15 residues. The CDR3 is CSAPRGTSGGHEQFF. The CDR3 DNA reads TGCAGTGCTCCGCGAGGGACTAGCGGAGGACATGAGCAGTTCTTC.

There are a few counts of this clonotype. The rearrangement uses TRBV29-1 and TRBJ2-5; D not resolved. V lost 5 bases and J 2 bases, leaving 6 bases between the germline ends. This CDR3 contains 11 residues. CDR1 SQVTM and CDR2 ANQGSEA come from the germline V gene. The CDR3 DNA reads TGCAGCGTTTGTCCTCAAGAGACCCAGTACTTC. Encoded protein: CSVCPQETQYF.

This chain links TRBV11-2 with TRBJ2-5, with D possibly TRBD2 on 7 matching bases. The germline gives CDR1 SGHAT, CDR2 FQNNGV. The CDR3 runs 17 residues. V was trimmed by 3 bases and J by 0 bases, leaving 17 bases between them. The CDR3 sequence: CASSLGSGGLNQETQYF. CDR3 DNA sequence: TGTGCCAGCAGCTTGGGATCCGGGGGGCTGAACCAAGAGACCCAGTACTTC. The whole variable domain, filled in from reference TRBV11-2 and TRBJ2-5, reads EAGVAQSPRYKIIEKRQSVAFWCNPISGHATLYWYQQILGQGPKLLIQFQNNGVVDDSQLPKDRFSAERLKGVDSTLKIQPAKLEDSAVYLCASSLGSGGLNQETQYFGPGTRLLVL.

The chain carries TRBV19 and TRBJ1-5; D is ambiguous. CDR1 and CDR2 from the germline V gene are LNHDA and SQIVND (reference sequence). With 7 bases removed from V and 7 bases from J, the gap between germline ends came to 26 bases. CDR3 length: 17 residues. This CDR3 is CASTYRGGRSLWQPQHF. The CDR3 region has the DNA TGTGCCAGTACCTATAGAGGAGGGAGAAGTTTGTGGCAGCCCCAGCATTTT.

This clonotype was detected many times. V gene TRBV6-2 or TRBV6-3 combines with J gene TRBJ2-3; perhaps TRBD2 as D (6 bases). Germline CDR1 and CDR2: MNHEY and SVGEGT. The V end was cut by 5 bases, the J end by 3 bases, with 9 bases between. This CDR3 is 13 amino acids long. CDR3 sequence: CASSAAGTDTQYF. The CDR3 region has the DNA TGTGCCAGCAGTGCGGCGGGGACAGATACGCAGTATTTT.

CDR3 sequence reads: CSTKVQGGTGELFF. Here the CDR3 DNA reads TGCAGTACTAAAGTACAGGGGGGCACCGGGGAGCTGTTTTTT. The J gene is TRBJ2-2, the V gene TRBV20-1, with 8 nucleotides matching TRBD1. The germline gives CDR1 DFQATT, CDR2 SNEGSKA (reference sequence). The V and J ends lost 8 bases and 4 bases, in that order; junction bases with no gene match: 9. The CDR3 has 14 amino acids.

V and J are TRBV12-3 or TRBV12-4 and TRBJ2-5, with 10 bases lining up with TRBD2. After removal of 3 bases from V and 1 base from J, the junction contained 2 bases not matched to a gene. The CDR3 is 15 amino acids. CDR3: CASSFGTSAQETQYF. The CDR3, as DNA: TGTGCCAGCAGTTTCGGGACTAGCGCCCAAGAGACCCAGTACTTC.

V gene TRBV9 combines with J gene TRBJ2-2, with 13 bases matching TRBD2. Unmatched junction bases numbered 1, after V lost 3 bases and J lost 5 bases. Germline CDR1 is SGDLS and CDR2 is YYNGEE. The CDR3 sequence is 15 residues long. For the CDR3, the DNA is TGTGCCAGCAGCGGGACTAGCGGGAGAACCGGGGAGCTGTTTTTT. Protein sequence: CASSGTSGRTGELFF.

This clonotype was seen at least ten times. The J gene is TRBJ2-1, the V gene TRBV21-1; the D call TRBD2 from the table was never checked on the DNA. TRBV21-1 is reported as a pseudogene. CDR3 size: 17 residues. CDR3 in amino acids: CASRNPLANLPYNEQFF. As DNA, the CDR3 is TGTGCCAGCAGGAACCCACTAGCGAACTTACCCTACAATGAGCAGTTCTTC.

This clonotype was observed at least ten times. J is TRBJ1-4 and V is TRBV6-1; D gene ambiguous. This CDR3 has 14 amino acids. V lost 4 bases to trimming and J lost 0 bases, with 6 bases between them. The germline CDR1 and CDR2 sequences are MNHNS and SASEGT. This chain's CDR3 is CASSAQATNEKLFF. The CDR3, as DNA: TGTGCCAGCAGTGCCCAGGCAACTAATGAAAAACTGTTTTTT.

This clonotype was counted at least ten times. V usage is TRBV20-1 and J usage is TRBJ2-6; D is undetermined. The germline gives CDR1 DFQATT, CDR2 SNEGSKA (reference sequence). The CDR3 runs 14 residues. The V and J ends lost 6 bases and 4 bases respectively, with 13 bases between them. In DNA, the CDR3 is TGCAGTGCCTATTGGCTTCTGGGGGCCAACGTCCTGACTTTC. Its protein product is CSAYWLLGANVLTF.

This clonotype was detected only a few times. This chain connects TRBV5-4 to TRBJ2-1; D gene ambiguous. CDR1 and CDR2 from the germline V gene are SGHNT and YYREEE (reference sequence). There are 14 residues in the CDR3. V lost 5 bases and J 5 bases, leaving 14 bases between the germline ends. The CDR3, as DNA: TGTGCCAGCAGAACGATTGACCAGAACAATGAGCAGTTCTTC. This translates into CASRTIDQNNEQFF.

This clonotype was found many times. This chain links TRBV21-1 with TRBJ2-1. TRBV21-1 is deemed a pseudogene. This CDR3 comprises 12 residues. This CDR3 is CASRETYNEQFF. The CDR3 nucleotides are TGTGCCAGCAGGGAGACCTACAATGAGCAGTTCTTC.

This clonotype was seen ten or more times. The rearrangement joins TRBV7-7 to TRBJ2-1, with 11 bases matching TRBD2. Per the germline V gene, CDR1 is SSHAT and CDR2 is FNYEAQ (reference sequence). Trimming at V came to 0 bases and at J to 5 bases, leaving 3 bases not matched to a gene. The CDR3 loop spans 16 amino acids. The CDR3 DNA follows: TGTGCCAGCAGCTTAGCGCTGACTAGCGGGAACAATGAGCAGTTCTTC. Encoded protein: CASSLALTSGNNEQFF.

The gene calls are TRBV12-3 or TRBV12-4 and TRBJ2-1; TRBD2 is a possible D gene (6 bases). The CDR3 is 13 amino acids. V gave up 2 bases and J gave up 12 bases, with 14 bases separating them. The CDR3 DNA sequence: TGTGCCAGCAGTTTATCTGGCGGGGTGGGGCAGTTCTTC. Protein: CASSLSGGVGQFF.

This clonotype has just a few counts. The chain recombines TRBV7-9 with TRBJ1-1; D is ambiguous. From germline, CDR1 is SEHNR and CDR2 FQNEAQ (reference sequence). V lost 1 base and J lost 6, with 9 bases in between. CDR3 size: 13 residues. The CDR3 spells CASSLGPESEAFF. The CDR3 DNA follows: TGTGCCAGCAGCTTAGGGCCAGAGTCTGAAGCTTTCTTT. The whole variable domain, remainder taken from reference TRBV7-9 and TRBJ1-1, is DTGVSQNPRHKITKRGQNVTFRCDPISEHNRLYWYRQTLGQGPEFLTYFQNEAQLEKSRLLSDRFSAERPKGSFSTLEIQRTEQGDSAMYLCASSLGPESEAFFGQGTRLTVV.

This clonotype has ten or more counts. This sequence joins TRBV5-5 and TRBJ1-1, with D perhaps TRBD1 (5 bases). The CDR3 covers 15 residues. Germline V gene data show CDR1 as SGHKS and CDR2 as YYEKEE (reference sequence). V was trimmed by 4 bases and J by 4 bases, leaving 17 bases between them. The CDR3 is CASSHPQGGITEAFF. CDR3 nucleotides: TGTGCCAGCAGCCATCCTCAGGGAGGTATCACTGAAGCTTTCTTT.

This clonotype was observed a few times. The chain couples TRBV7-6 to TRBJ2-2; 10 bases agree with TRBD2. The V segment lost 6 bases and the J segment 9 bases; nucleotides outside the gene matches: 7. Germline values: CDR1 SGHVS, CDR2 FNYEAQ. The CDR3 runs to 14 residues. CDR3 sequence (DNA): TGTGCCAGCAGGACTACTAGCGGGACGAGGGAGCTGTTTTTT. Its translation is CASRTTSGTRELFF.

This clonotype was detected only a few times. This chain joins TRBV29-1 and TRBJ2-6; tentative D call: TRBD1 (5 bases). Looked up from germline, CDR1 is SQVTM and CDR2 is ANQGSEA. V was pared by 1 base and J by 0 bases, with 13 bases between. CDR3 length: 17 amino acids. The CDR3 nucleotides are TGCAGCGTTGAAGTGACGCAGGGCCACTCTGGGGCCAACGTCCTGACTTTC. Translating gives CSVEVTQGHSGANVLTF.